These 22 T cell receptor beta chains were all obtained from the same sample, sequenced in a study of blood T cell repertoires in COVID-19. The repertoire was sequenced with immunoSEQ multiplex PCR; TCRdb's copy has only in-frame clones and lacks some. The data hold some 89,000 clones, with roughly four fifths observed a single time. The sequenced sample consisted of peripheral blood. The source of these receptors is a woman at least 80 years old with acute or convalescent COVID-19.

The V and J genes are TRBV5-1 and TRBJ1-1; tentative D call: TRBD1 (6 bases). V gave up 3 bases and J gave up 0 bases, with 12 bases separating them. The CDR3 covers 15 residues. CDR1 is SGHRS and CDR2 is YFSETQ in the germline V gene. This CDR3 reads CASSSSGVMNTEAFF. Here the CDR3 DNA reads TGCGCCAGCAGCTCGTCAGGGGTTATGAACACTGAAGCTTTCTTT.

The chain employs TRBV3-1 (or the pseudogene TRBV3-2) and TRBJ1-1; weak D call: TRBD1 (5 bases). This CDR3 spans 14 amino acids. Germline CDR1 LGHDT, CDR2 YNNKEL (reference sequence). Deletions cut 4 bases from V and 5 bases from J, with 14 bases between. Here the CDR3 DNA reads TGTGCCAGCAGCCTCCGTGGGGGGGGGACTGAAGCTTTCTTT. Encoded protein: CASSLRGGGTEAFF.

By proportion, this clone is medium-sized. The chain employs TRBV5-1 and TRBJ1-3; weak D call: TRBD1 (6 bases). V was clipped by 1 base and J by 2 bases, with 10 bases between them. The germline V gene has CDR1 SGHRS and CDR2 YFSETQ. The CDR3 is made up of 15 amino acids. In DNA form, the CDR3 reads TGCGCCAGCAGCTTGCGAACAGGGACTGGAAACACCATATATTTT. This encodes CASSLRTGTGNTIYF.

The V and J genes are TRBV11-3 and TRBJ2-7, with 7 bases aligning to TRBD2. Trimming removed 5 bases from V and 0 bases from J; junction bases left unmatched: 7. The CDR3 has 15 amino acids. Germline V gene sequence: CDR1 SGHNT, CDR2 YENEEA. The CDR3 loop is CASSPGTGGSYEQYF. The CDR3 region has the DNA TGTGCCAGCAGCCCAGGGACGGGAGGCTCCTACGAGCAGTACTTC.

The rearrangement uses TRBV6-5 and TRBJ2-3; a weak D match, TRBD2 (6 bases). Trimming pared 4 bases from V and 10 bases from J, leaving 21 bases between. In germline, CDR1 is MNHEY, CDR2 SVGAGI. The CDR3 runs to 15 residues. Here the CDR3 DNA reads TGTGCCAGCAGTTTGCGGGGAACAGGACCGTCGGCGCAGTATTTT. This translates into CASSLRGTGPSAQYF.

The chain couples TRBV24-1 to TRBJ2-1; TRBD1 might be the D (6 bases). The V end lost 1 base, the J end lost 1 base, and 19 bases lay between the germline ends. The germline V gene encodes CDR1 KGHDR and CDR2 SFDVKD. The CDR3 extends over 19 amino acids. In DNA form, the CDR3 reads TGTGCCACCAGTGATTTACATCCCCCCACAGGGCCGTCCTACAATGAGCAGTTCTTC. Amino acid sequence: CATSDLHPPTGPSYNEQFF.

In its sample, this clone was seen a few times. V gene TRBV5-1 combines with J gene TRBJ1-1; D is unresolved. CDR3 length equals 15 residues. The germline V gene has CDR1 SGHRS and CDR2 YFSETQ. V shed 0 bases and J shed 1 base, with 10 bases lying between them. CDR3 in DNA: TGCGCCAGCAGCTTGGATGGGAGGAGGAACACTGAAGCTTTCTTT. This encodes CASSLDGRRNTEAFF.

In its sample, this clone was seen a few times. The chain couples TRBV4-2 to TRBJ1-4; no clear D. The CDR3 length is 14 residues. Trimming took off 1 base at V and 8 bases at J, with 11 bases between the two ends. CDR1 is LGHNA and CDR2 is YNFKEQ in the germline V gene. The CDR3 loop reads CASSQVMGREKLFF. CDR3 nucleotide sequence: TGTGCCAGCAGCCAAGTTATGGGGAGGGAAAAACTGTTTTTT.

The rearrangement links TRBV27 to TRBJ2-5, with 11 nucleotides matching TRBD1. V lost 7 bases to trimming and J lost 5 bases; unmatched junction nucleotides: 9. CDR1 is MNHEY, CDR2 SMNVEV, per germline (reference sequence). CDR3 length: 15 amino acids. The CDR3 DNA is TGTGCCAGCAACGCCGGACAGGGGGCGGATGAGACCCAGTACTTC. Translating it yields CASNAGQGADETQYF.

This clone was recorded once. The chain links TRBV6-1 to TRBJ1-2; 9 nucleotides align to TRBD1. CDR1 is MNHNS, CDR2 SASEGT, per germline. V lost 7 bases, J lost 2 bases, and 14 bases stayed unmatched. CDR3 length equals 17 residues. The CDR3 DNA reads TGTGCCAGCAATGACCCCGGGACAGGGATTATAAACTATGGCTACACCTTC. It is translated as CASNDPGTGIINYGYTF.

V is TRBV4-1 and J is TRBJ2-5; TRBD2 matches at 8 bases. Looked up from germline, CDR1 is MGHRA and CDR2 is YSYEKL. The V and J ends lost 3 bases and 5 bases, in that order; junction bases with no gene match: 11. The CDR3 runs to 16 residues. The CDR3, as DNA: TGCGCCAGCAGCCATATTAGCGGGGCTGGAGCGGAGACCCAGTACTTC. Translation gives CASSHISGAGAETQYF.

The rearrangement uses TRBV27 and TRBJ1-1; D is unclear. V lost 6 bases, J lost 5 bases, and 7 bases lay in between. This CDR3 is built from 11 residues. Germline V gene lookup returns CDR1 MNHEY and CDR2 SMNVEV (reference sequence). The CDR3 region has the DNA TGTGCCAGCAGCCGCGGGACTGAAGCTTTCTTT. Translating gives CASSRGTEAFF.

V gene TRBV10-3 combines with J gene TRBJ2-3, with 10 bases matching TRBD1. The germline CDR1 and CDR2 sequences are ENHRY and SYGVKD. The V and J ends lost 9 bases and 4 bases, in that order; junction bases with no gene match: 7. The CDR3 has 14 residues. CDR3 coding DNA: TGTGCCATGAGTCCCGGGACAGGGGCAGATACGCAGTATTTT. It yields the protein CAMSPGTGADTQYF.

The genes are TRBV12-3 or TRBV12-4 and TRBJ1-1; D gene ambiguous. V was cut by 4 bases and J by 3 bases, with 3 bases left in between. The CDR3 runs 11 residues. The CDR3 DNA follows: TGTGCCAGCAGTTCGTACACTGAAGCTTTCTTT. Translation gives CASSSYTEAFF.

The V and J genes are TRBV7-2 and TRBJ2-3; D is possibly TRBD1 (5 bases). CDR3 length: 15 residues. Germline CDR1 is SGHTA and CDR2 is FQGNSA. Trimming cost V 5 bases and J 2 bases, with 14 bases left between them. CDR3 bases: TGTGCCAGCAGCCCCGGACAAATTAACACAGATACGCAGTATTTT. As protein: CASSPGQINTDTQYF.

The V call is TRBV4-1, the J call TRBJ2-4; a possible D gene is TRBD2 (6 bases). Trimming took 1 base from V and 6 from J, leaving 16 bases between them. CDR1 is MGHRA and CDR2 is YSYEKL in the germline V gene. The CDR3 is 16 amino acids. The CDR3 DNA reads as TGCGCCAGCAGCCAAGGGGGACCGAGGGGAGGAAACATTCAGTACTTC. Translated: CASSQGGPRGGNIQYF.

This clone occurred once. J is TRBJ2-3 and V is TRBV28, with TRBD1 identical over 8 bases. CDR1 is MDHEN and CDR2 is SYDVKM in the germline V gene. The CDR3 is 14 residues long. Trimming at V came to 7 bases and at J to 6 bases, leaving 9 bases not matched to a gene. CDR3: CASTRQGAADTQYF. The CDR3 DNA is TGTGCCAGCACCCGGCAGGGGGCTGCGGATACGCAGTATTTT.

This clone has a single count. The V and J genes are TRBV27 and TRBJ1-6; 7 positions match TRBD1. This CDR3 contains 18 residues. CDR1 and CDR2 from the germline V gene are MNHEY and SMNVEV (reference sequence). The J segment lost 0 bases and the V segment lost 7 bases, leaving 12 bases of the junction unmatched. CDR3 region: CASIPDRAGSSYNSPLHF. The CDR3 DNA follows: TGTGCCAGCATCCCCGACAGGGCTGGGAGCTCCTATAATTCACCCCTCCACTTT.

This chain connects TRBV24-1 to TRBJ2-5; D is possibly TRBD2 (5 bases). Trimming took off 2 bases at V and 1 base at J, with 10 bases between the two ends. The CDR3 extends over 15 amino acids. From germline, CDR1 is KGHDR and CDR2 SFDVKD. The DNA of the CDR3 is TGTGCCACCAGTGATTCCCGGGATACCCAAGAGACCCAGTACTTC. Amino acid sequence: CATSDSRDTQETQYF.

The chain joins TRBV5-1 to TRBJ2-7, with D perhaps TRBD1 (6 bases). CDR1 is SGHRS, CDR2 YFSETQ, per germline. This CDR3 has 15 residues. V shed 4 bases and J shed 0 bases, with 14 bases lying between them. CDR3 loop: CASSKDRSFSYEQYF. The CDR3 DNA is TGCGCCAGCAGCAAAGACAGGTCATTCTCCTACGAGCAGTACTTC.

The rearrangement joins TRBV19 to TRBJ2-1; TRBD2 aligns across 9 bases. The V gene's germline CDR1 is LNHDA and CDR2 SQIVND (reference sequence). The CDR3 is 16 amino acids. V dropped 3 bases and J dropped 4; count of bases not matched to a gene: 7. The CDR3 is CASSIGGGALYNEQFF. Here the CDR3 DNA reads TGTGCCAGTAGTATTGGCGGGGGGGCCTTGTACAATGAGCAGTTCTTC.

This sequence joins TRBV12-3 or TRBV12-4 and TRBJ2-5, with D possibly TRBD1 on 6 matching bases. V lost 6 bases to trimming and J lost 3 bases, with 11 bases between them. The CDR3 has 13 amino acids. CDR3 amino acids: CASRQTGEETQYF. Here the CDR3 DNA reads TGTGCCAGCAGACAGACAGGTGAAGAGACCCAGTACTTC.